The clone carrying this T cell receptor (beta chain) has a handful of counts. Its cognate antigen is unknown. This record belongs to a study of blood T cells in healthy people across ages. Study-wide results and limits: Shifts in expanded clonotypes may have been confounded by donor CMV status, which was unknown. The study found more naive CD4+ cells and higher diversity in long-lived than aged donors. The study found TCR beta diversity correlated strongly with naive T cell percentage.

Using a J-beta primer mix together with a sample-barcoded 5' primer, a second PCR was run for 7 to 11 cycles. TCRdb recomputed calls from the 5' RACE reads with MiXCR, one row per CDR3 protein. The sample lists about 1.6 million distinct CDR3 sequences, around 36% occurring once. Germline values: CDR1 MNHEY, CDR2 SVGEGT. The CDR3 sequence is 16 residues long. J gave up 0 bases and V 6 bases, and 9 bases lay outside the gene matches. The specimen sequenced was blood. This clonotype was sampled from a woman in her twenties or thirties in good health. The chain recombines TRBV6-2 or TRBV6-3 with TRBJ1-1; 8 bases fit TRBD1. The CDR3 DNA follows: TGTGCCAGCAGATTCCGGACAGGGTCCATGAACACTGAAGCTTTCTTT. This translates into CASRFRTGSMNTEAFF.